The present entry profiles one T cell receptor beta chain with its context. This record comes from a study of coeliac disease. V lost 4 bases and J lost 4; bases outside the gene matches: 4. The germline V gene has CDR1 MGHRA and CDR2 YSYEKL. This CDR3 has 14 residues. Using immunoSEQ multiplex PCR, the repertoire was profiled, and TCRdb retains in-frame clones only, with some absent. Of thousands of clones listed, 45% to 55% are singletons. Sequencing was carried out using intraepithelial lymphocytes from the gut. This sequence was found in a man aged 60-69 years with celiac disease on a gluten-free diet. This chain uses TRBV4-1 with TRBJ2-3, with 8 nucleotides matching TRBD2. CDR3 bases: TGCGCCAGCAGCCTTACTAGCGGAGCAGATACGCAGTATTTT. As protein: CASSLTSGADTQYF.